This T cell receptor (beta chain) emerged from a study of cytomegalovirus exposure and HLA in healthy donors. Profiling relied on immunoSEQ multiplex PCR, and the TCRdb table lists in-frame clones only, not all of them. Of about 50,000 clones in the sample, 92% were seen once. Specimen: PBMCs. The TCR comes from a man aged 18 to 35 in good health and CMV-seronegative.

The CDR3 DNA reads as TGTGCCAGCAGCTTAACTAGCGGCCACAATGAGCAGTTCTTC. Protein sequence: CASSLTSGHNEQFF. The chain has TRBV7-2 and TRBJ2-1; 8 nucleotides line up with TRBD2. Germline V gene lookup returns CDR1 SGHTA and CDR2 FQGNSA. The CDR3 sequence is 14 residues long. Germline trimming cut 2 bases from V and 5 bases from J; bases unmatched to any gene: 2.